This T cell receptor beta chain was captured by sequencing in a study of blood T cell repertoires in COVID-19. Study overall: Italy, Spain and the United States were the sources of the convalescent and acute COVID-19 samples. T cells, B-cell-depleted T cells, or PBMCs provided the cDNA or gDNA that served as material.

CDR3 length: 14 residues. The V gene's germline CDR1 is SGHDN and CDR2 FVKESK. V shed 0 bases and J shed 1 base, with 4 bases lying between them. Authors' data handling: It was from reference gene primer amplification that nucleated cell counts were estimated. Clones were read by immunoSEQ multiplex PCR, and TCRdb kept only the in-frame ones, dropping some. The V and J calls and clone size come from that table; D and trimming were worked out from the DNA. The sample includes 110,000 to 150,000 clones, approximately 88% of them seen just once. The origin of this receptor is a woman in her fifties or sixties with acute or convalescent COVID-19. The gene calls are TRBV14 and TRBJ1-3; D is ambiguous. What was sequenced was peripheral blood. The CDR3 nucleotides read TGTGCCAGCAGCCAAGACCTTTCTGGAAACACCATATATTTT. As protein: CASSQDLSGNTIYF.